The 18 T cell receptor beta chains below come from one sample, sequenced in a study of shared clonotypes between healthy human individuals. Profiling relied on immunoSEQ multiplex PCR, and the TCRdb table lists in-frame clones only, not all of them. The sample holds approximately 470,000 clones, about 85% seen once. The sequenced material came from PBMCs. The receptor source for this set is a woman aged 40 to 50 in good health. Some clones in this sample may be carry-over from other donors' samples.

The chain is built from TRBV4-1 and TRBJ2-2; D gene ambiguous. V was shortened by 7 bases and J by 5 bases, with 5 bases between the two germline ends. Germline loops: CDR1 MGHRA, CDR2 YSYEKL. This CDR3 is 11 amino acids long. The CDR3 nucleotides read TGCGCCAGCACCCAGACCGGGGAGCTGTTTTTT. Amino acids: CASTQTGELFF.

The chain joins TRBV7-7 to TRBJ2-1; 7 nucleotides align to TRBD1. The CDR3 spans 15 residues. Germline-derived CDR1 and CDR2 are SSHAT and FNYEAQ (reference sequence). The V and J ends lost 3 bases and 0 bases, in that order; junction bases with no gene match: 2. CDR3 nucleotides: TGTGCCAGCAGCTTTGGACAGGCCTCCTACAATGAGCAGTTCTTC. Translation: CASSFGQASYNEQFF.

The table lists this clone with a few counts. This rearrangement joins TRBV7-9 to TRBJ1-1, with TRBD1 matching over 8 bases. V was pared by 5 bases and J by 0 bases, with 8 bases of the junction left unmatched. The germline CDR1 and CDR2 sequences are SEHNR and FQNEAQ (reference sequence). This CDR3 contains 16 residues. CDR3 coding DNA: TGTGCCAGCAGCACCAGGGGGCCGGGGGTGAACACTGAAGCTTTCTTT. It yields the protein CASSTRGPGVNTEAFF.

The chain recombines TRBV28 with TRBJ2-1; 11 bases match TRBD2. V lost 10 bases, J lost 6 bases, and 11 bases stayed unmatched. CDR3 length equals 15 residues. Germline-derived CDR1 and CDR2 are MDHEN and SYDVKM. CDR3 nucleotides: TGTGCCATCCTCGCCGGGACTAGCGGAACCAATGAGCAGTTCTTC. It yields the protein CAILAGTSGTNEQFF. Full variable domain (missing parts from reference TRBV28 and TRBJ2-1): DVKVTQSSRYLVKRTGEKVFLECVQDMDHENMFWYRQDPGLGLRLIYFSYDVKMKEKGDIPEGYSVSREKKERFSLILESASTNQTSMYLCAILAGTSGTNEQFFGPGTRLTVL.

Points on this clone: One base separates it from a far larger clone, so it is likely a read error. The V call is TRBV30, the J call TRBJ2-5; unclear D gene. This CDR3 is 13 amino acids long. V gave up 4 bases and J gave up 4 bases, with 13 bases separating them. The germline V gene has CDR1 GTSNPN and CDR2 SVGIG (reference sequence). The CDR3 DNA sequence: TGTGCCTGGAACAGAGTCCTTCGAGAGACCCAGTACTTC. Its protein is CAWNRVLRETQYF.

This clone came up once. The V gene is TRBV18, the J gene TRBJ1-2, with a weak D call TRBD1 (5 bases). Trimming removed 4 bases at V and 5 bases at J, with 20 bases between. The CDR3 is made up of 16 amino acids. Germline CDR1 reads KGHSH; CDR2 reads LQKENI. CDR3 nucleotide sequence: TGTGCCAGCTCACGATCCGTCGTTGCGGAGGGGTATGGCTACACCTTC. Amino acids: CASSRSVVAEGYGYTF.

The chain joins TRBV29-1 to TRBJ2-2; TRBD1 aligns across 7 bases. Germline assignment: CDR1 SQVTM and CDR2 ANQGSEA. The CDR3 has 13 amino acids. Germline trimming cut 4 bases from V and 4 bases from J; bases unmatched to any gene: 3. The CDR3 loop reads CSVVGQITGELFF. The CDR3 region has the DNA TGCAGCGTTGTGGGACAGATCACCGGGGAGCTGTTTTTT.

On this clone itself: The same CDR3 arises from other DNA sequences in this sample as well. The chain uses TRBV27 and TRBJ1-5, with D possibly matching TRBD1 (6 bases). The ends were cut back, 4 bases at V and 3 bases at J, with 10 bases in the middle. The CDR3 runs 14 residues. CDR1 and CDR2 (germline): MNHEY, SMNVEV (reference sequence). Here the CDR3 DNA reads TGTGCCAGCAGTTCAGACAGGTACAATCAGCCCCAGCATTTT. This codes for CASSSDRYNQPQHF.

The rearrangement links TRBV27 to TRBJ2-7; 10 bases map to TRBD2. The trim removed 1 base at V and 2 bases at J, leaving 8 bases unmatched. CDR1 is MNHEY and CDR2 is SMNVEV in the germline V gene (reference sequence). This CDR3 is 17 amino acids long. CDR3 region: CASSLYITSGTPYEQYF. CDR3 nucleotide sequence: TGTGCCAGCAGTTTATATATCACTAGCGGGACCCCCTACGAGCAGTACTTC.

V and J are TRBV29-1 and TRBJ1-1; D remains unclear. The germline CDR1 and CDR2 sequences are SQVTM and ANQGSEA. This CDR3 region has 14 residues. Trimming took off 3 bases at V and 0 bases at J, with 11 bases between the two ends. The CDR3 bases are TGCAGCGTTGATAGTCATGGGGTGAACACTGAAGCTTTCTTT. Residues: CSVDSHGVNTEAFF.

V and J are TRBV9 and TRBJ1-3; possibly TRBD1 for D (5 bases). The V end lost 3 bases, the J end lost 4 bases, and 14 bases lay between the germline ends. CDR3 length equals 15 residues. The germline V gene encodes CDR1 SGDLS and CDR2 YYNGEE. Here the CDR3 DNA reads TGTGCCAGCAGCGCCGATGACAGCCGGGGAAACACCATATATTTT. It yields the protein CASSADDSRGNTIYF. Looking up the rest from reference TRBV9 and TRBJ1-3 gives the full variable domain: DSGVTQTPKHLITATGQRVTLRCSPRSGDLSVYWYQQSLDQGLQFLIQYYNGEERAKGNILERFSAQQFPDLHSELNLSSLELGDSALYFCASSADDSRGNTIYFGEGSWLTVV.

Turning to this clone: This probably arose from a read error, given a far larger clone one base away. This sequence joins TRBV18 and TRBJ1-2; no clear D. V was shortened by 3 bases and J by 6 bases, with 14 bases between the two germline ends. Germline V gene data show CDR1 as KGHSH and CDR2 as LQKENI. This CDR3 has 14 amino acids. DNA of the CDR3: TGTGCCAGCTCACCTGACACACGGAGCCATGGCTACACCTTC. As protein: CASSPDTRSHGYTF. Combining the CDR3 with reference TRBV18 and TRBJ1-2 gives the whole variable domain NAGVMQNPRHLVRRRGQEARLRCSPMKGHSHVYWYRQLPEEGLKFMVYLQKENIIDESGMPKERFSAEFPKEGPSILRIQQVVRGDSAAYFCASSPDTRSHGYTFGSGTRLTVV.

With regard to this clone: The sample contains more than one DNA sequence encoding this CDR3. The gene calls are TRBV28 and TRBJ1-1; D remains ambiguous. The germline V gene has CDR1 MDHEN and CDR2 SYDVKM. Trimming stripped 6 bases from V and 0 bases from J, with 11 bases between. The CDR3 totals 14 residues. The CDR3 region has the DNA TGTGCCAGCAGCCACGGTGTCATGAACACTGAAGCTTTCTTT. It codes for CASSHGVMNTEAFF. Full variable domain (rest looked up from reference TRBV28 and TRBJ1-1): DVKVTQSSRYLVKRTGEKVFLECVQDMDHENMFWYRQDPGLGLRLIYFSYDVKMKEKGDIPEGYSVSREKKERFSLILESASTNQTSMYLCASSHGVMNTEAFFGQGTRLTVV.

CDR3 region: CASSLSRDGGGLAFF. Written as DNA, the CDR3 is TGTGCCAGCAGCTTATCAAGGGACGGGGGGGGTCTTGCTTTCTTT. This rearrangement joins TRBV7-2 to TRBJ1-1; possibly TRBD1 for D (5 bases). The V end was cut by 2 bases, the J end by 11 bases, with 21 bases between. CDR1 SGHTA and CDR2 FQGNSA come from the germline V gene. The CDR3 consists of 15 residues.

V usage is TRBV4-2 and J usage is TRBJ2-5; 11 bases align to TRBD2. The trim removed 2 bases at V and 5 bases at J, leaving 10 bases unmatched. CDR1 LGHNA and CDR2 YNFKEQ come from the germline V gene. The CDR3 length is 17 residues. The CDR3 sequence: CASSQQLAGGGEETQYF. CDR3 DNA: TGTGCCAGCAGCCAACAGCTAGCGGGAGGAGGGGAGGAGACCCAGTACTTC.

In the case of this clone: Within the sample, other DNA sequences also encode this same CDR3. The chain links TRBV28 to TRBJ1-5, with no clear D. Germline lookup yields CDR1 MDHEN and CDR2 SYDVKM. Trimming shortened V by 2 bases and J by 1 base, and 6 bases separated the two germline ends. This CDR3 spans 14 amino acids. The DNA of the CDR3 is TGTGCCAGCAGTTTAGGGCAGAGCAATCAGCCCCAGCATTTT. It codes for CASSLGQSNQPQHF.

The CDR3 DNA is TGCGCCAGCAGCCAAGGACTAGCGGGAGGTCAAGAGACCCAGTACTTC. This codes for CASSQGLAGGQETQYF. V usage is TRBV4-1 and J usage is TRBJ2-5; the match to TRBD2 covers 13 bases. Trimming took 1 base from V and 2 from J; bases not matched to a gene: 1. The CDR3 runs 16 residues. Germline-derived CDR1 and CDR2 are MGHRA and YSYEKL.

This rearrangement joins TRBV7-9 to TRBJ1-1; no definite D call. The V and J ends lost 1 base and 7 bases respectively, with 10 bases between them. CDR1 SEHNR and CDR2 FQNEAQ come from the germline V gene (reference sequence). The CDR3 spans 13 residues. CDR3 sequence reads: CASSLESTVEAFF. The CDR3, as DNA: TGTGCCAGCAGCTTAGAGAGTACAGTTGAAGCTTTCTTT.